This entry lists 14 T cell receptor beta chains sequenced from one sample in a study of post-analysis software for immune sequencing data. For these TCRs, the target antigens are not known. The study, taken as a whole, reports: Patients had higher frequencies than controls of roughly five TRBV segments, including TRBV5-6, TRBV5-1 and TRBV20-1.

Unique molecular identifiers were present in the TCR beta cDNA libraries. TCRdb itself ran the PCR reads through MiXCR, one entry per CDR3 protein. The sample holds roughly 570,000 distinct CDR3 sequences; 34% are singletons and the top ten take 4.5% to 7.5%. The sequenced sample consisted of blood. All receptors come from a girl aged 2-17 years with multiple sclerosis.

The chain uses TRBV6-5 and TRBJ2-4, with D possibly TRBD2 on 9 matching bases. The germline V gene encodes CDR1 MNHEY and CDR2 SVGAGI. The CDR3 sequence is 16 residues long. V lost 6 bases and J 8 bases, leaving 23 bases between the germline ends. The CDR3 nucleotides are TGTGCCAGCAGCACCACCGACAGGGGCGGGGGGGACATTCAGTACTTC. Protein product: CASSTTDRGGGDIQYF.

The rearrangement joins TRBV10-3 to TRBJ2-6; no firm D call. Trimming removed 0 bases at V and 3 bases at J, with 9 bases between. Germline V lookup: CDR1 ENHRY, CDR2 SYGVKD. There are 16 residues in the CDR3. CDR3: CAISESINHGANVLTF. As DNA, the CDR3 is TGTGCCATCAGTGAGTCTATCAACCATGGGGCCAACGTCCTGACTTTC.

The chain uses TRBV2 and TRBJ1-2, with D tentatively TRBD1 (6 bases). V shed 7 bases and J shed 7 bases, with 16 bases lying between them. The CDR3 has 13 amino acids. Germline V gene data show CDR1 as SNHLY and CDR2 as FYNNEI. CDR3 bases: TGTGCCAGCAACCCAGCGGGGGCGGCTGGCTACACCTTC. It is translated as CASNPAGAAGYTF.

In its sample, this clonotype was seen a few times. V is TRBV7-6 and J is TRBJ2-5, with D perhaps matching TRBD2 (6 bases). This CDR3 comprises 15 residues. Germline values: CDR1 SGHVS, CDR2 FNYEAQ. V was cut by 5 bases and J by 2 bases, with 15 bases left in between. CDR3 sequence reads: CASSTSRDSQETQYF. CDR3 bases: TGTGCCAGCAGCACCTCACGGGACTCACAAGAGACCCAGTACTTC. The complete variable domain, with remaining parts taken from reference TRBV7-6 and TRBJ2-5, reads GAGVSQSPRYKVTKRGQDVALRCDPISGHVSLYWYRQALGQGPEFLTYFNYEAQQDKSGLPNDRFSAERPEGSISTLTIQRTEQRDSAMYRCASSTSRDSQETQYFGPGTRLLVL.

This clonotype came up a few times. The chain links TRBV29-1 to TRBJ1-2; 7 nucleotides align to TRBD1. Germline V gives CDR1 SQVTM, CDR2 ANQGSEA. V was pared by 3 bases and J by 4 bases, with 8 bases of the junction left unmatched. The CDR3 length is 14 residues. DNA of the CDR3: TGCAGCGTTGAGTTCTGGGACAGAGCCTATGGCTACACCTTC. Its translation: CSVEFWDRAYGYTF.

The chain employs TRBV7-8 and TRBJ1-2; tentative D call: TRBD1 (5 bases). This CDR3 has 15 residues. V was clipped by 3 bases and J by 4 bases, with 15 bases between them. Germline V lookup: CDR1 SGHVS, CDR2 FQNEAQ. In DNA form, the CDR3 reads TGTGCCAGCAGCTTCGGTGACAGCTTGGTCTATGGCTACACCTTC. It specifies CASSFGDSLVYGYTF.

CDR3 residues: CASSPTGRPNEQYF. The CDR3 DNA follows: TGCGCCAGCAGCCCGACAGGCCGGCCTAACGAGCAGTACTTC. This rearrangement joins TRBV5-1 to TRBJ2-7; tentative D call: TRBD1 (6 bases). CDR3 length equals 14 residues. CDR1 and CDR2 (germline): SGHRS, YFSETQ. Trimming left V 4 bases short and J 5 bases short, with 16 bases between.

This clonotype was counted only a few times. The junction shows a germline mismatch at one end, possibly a read error. The gene calls are TRBV5-1 and TRBJ2-7, with D unclear. CDR1 and CDR2 from the germline V gene are SGHRS and YFSETQ. CDR3 size: 14 residues. The chain's CDR3 is CAGSVSHGPYEQYF. Here the CDR3 DNA reads TGCGCCGGCAGCGTATCCCACGGGCCCTACGAGCAGTACTTC.

This clonotype was detected a few times. V is TRBV20-1 and J is TRBJ2-6; no firm D call. V was cut by 1 base and J by 4 bases, with 2 bases left in between. Germline CDR1 reads DFQATT; CDR2 reads SNEGSKA (reference sequence). The CDR3 covers 12 residues. CDR3 sequence (DNA): TGCAGTGCTAGAGTCGGGGCCAACGTCCTGACTTTC. Translation gives CSARVGANVLTF.

Concerning this clonotype itself: One end of the junction fails to match germline, which may point to a read error. The rearrangement joins TRBV7-9 to TRBJ1-5; D gene uncertain. Germline CDR1 and CDR2: SEHNR and FQNEAQ (reference sequence). This CDR3 has 19 residues. CDR3 in amino acids: CSSSLVKGKGIYSNQPQHF. The CDR3 DNA reads as TGTTCCAGCAGCTTAGTTAAGGGTAAAGGAATTTATAGCAATCAGCCCCAGCATTTT.

Concerning this clonotype itself: A much larger clone differs from this one at a single base, so this may be a read error. The genes are TRBV12-3 or TRBV12-4 and TRBJ2-7; a weak D match, TRBD1 (6 bases). CDR3 length: 14 residues. CDR3 DNA: TGTACCAGCAGAGCAACGGGACACTCCTACGAGCAGTACTTC. Residues: CTSRATGHSYEQYF.

This chain joins TRBV10-1 and TRBJ2-3; D not resolved. The V end lost 4 bases, the J end lost 4 bases, and 6 bases lay between the germline ends. CDR1 and CDR2 from the germline V gene are WNHNN and SYGVQD (reference sequence). This CDR3 spans 12 amino acids. The CDR3 bases are TGCGCCAGCAGTGTGTATCCAGATACGCAGTATTTT. Its translation: CASSVYPDTQYF.

This clonotype has more than one count but fewer than ten. J is TRBJ1-5 and V is TRBV5-5; D remains ambiguous. This CDR3 comprises 16 residues. The V and J ends lost 2 bases and 2 bases respectively, with 14 bases between them. Germline-derived CDR1 and CDR2 are SGHKS and YYEKEE (reference sequence). The CDR3 DNA reads TGTGCCAGCAGCTTACACGAGTCGGGAGGCAATCAGCCCCAGCATTTT. Translation gives CASSLHESGGNQPQHF.

This clonotype has just a few counts. The chain carries TRBV6-1 and TRBJ2-7; the D gene could be TRBD1 or TRBD2 (5 bases each). V dropped 3 bases and J dropped 2 bases, with 14 bases sitting between them. Looked up from germline, CDR1 is MNHNS and CDR2 is SASEGT. There are 15 residues in the CDR3. The CDR3 protein is CASSEGPRETYEQYF. The CDR3 DNA is TGTGCCAGCAGTGAGGGACCCAGGGAGACCTACGAGCAGTACTTC.